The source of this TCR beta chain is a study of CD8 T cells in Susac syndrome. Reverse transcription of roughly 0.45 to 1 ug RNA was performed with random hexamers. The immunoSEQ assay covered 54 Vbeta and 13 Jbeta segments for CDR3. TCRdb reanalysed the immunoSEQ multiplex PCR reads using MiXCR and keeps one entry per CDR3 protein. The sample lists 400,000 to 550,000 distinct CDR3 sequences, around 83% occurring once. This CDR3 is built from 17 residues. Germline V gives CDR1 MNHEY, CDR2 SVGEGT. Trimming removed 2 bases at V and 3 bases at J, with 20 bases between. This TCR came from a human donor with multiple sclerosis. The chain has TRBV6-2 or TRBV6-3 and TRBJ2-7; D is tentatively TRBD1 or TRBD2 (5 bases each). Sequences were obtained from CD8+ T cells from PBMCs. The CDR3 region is CASSYRPGTSNYYEQYF. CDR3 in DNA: TGTGCCAGCAGTTACCGTCCCGGGACCTCTAACTACTACGAGCAGTACTTC.